The 29 T cell receptor beta chains reported below all come from one sample, sequenced in a study of blood T cells in healthy people across ages. Through a sample-barcoded 5' primer and a J-beta primer mix, a second PCR was run for about 6 to 11 cycles. TCRdb independently ran MiXCR on the 5' RACE reads; one entry per CDR3 protein. The table lists about 830,000 distinct CDR3 sequences, about three fifths of them singletons. Input material: blood. The receptors stem from a young man in good health.

In this sample, this clonotype turned up a few times. V and J are TRBV7-2 and TRBJ2-3; 10 bases are shared with TRBD2. The J segment lost 1 base and the V segment lost 1 base, leaving 5 bases of the junction unmatched. CDR3 length equals 17 residues. In germline, CDR1 is SGHTA, CDR2 FQGNSA. The DNA of the CDR3 is TGTGCCAGCAGCTTAGGGGCTAGCGGGAGTGGCACAGATACGCAGTATTTT. Translated, it gives CASSLGASGSGTDTQYF. The full variable domain, rest sourced from reference TRBV7-2 and TRBJ2-3, is GAGVSQSPSNKVTEKGKDVELRCDPISGHTALYWYRQSLGQGLEFLIYFQGNSAPDKSGLPSDRFSAERTGGSVSTLTIQRTQQEDSAVYLCASSLGASGSGTDTQYFGPGTRLTVL.

In this sample, this clonotype turned up a few times. The V call is TRBV7-2, the J call TRBJ1-2; no reliable D call. From germline, CDR1 is SGHTA and CDR2 FQGNSA. V was clipped by 7 bases and J by 4 bases, with 13 bases between them. This CDR3 comprises 13 residues. This chain's CDR3 is CASTWGESYGYTF. The CDR3 DNA is TGTGCCAGCACCTGGGGAGAGAGCTATGGCTACACCTTC.

The chain uses TRBV12-3 or TRBV12-4 and TRBJ1-1, with D maybe TRBD1 (5 bases). Trimming removed 4 bases at V and 8 bases at J, with 14 bases between. The CDR3 is made up of 13 amino acids. As DNA, the CDR3 is TGTGCCAGCAGTTCCGGGGCAGGGTTCGAAGCTTTCTTT. Translated, it gives CASSSGAGFEAFF.

This clonotype was observed a few times. The chain employs TRBV2 and TRBJ1-2, with 7 bases identical to TRBD1. CDR1 and CDR2 (germline): SNHLY, FYNNEI. The CDR3 totals 15 residues. Trimming at V came to 6 bases and at J to 0 bases, leaving 7 bases not matched to a gene. The CDR3 DNA reads TGTGCCAGCAGAGCCTCGACAGGGTCTAACTATGGCTACACCTTC. It is translated as CASRASTGSNYGYTF.

J is TRBJ2-7 and V is TRBV20-1, with D perhaps TRBD1 or TRBD2 (5 bases each). The germline gives CDR1 DFQATT, CDR2 SNEGSKA (reference sequence). CDR3 length equals 13 residues. CDR3 sequence (DNA): TGCAGCCATCGAGGGTTCTCGACCAGGGAACAGTACTTC. As protein: CSHRGFSTREQYF.

V gene TRBV7-2 combines with J gene TRBJ2-1; tentatively, D is TRBD1 (6 bases). There are 16 residues in the CDR3. The V gene's germline CDR1 is SGHTA and CDR2 FQGNSA. V was pared by 1 base and J by 4 bases, with 14 bases between. The CDR3 DNA reads as TGTGCCAGCAGCTTAGATTCAGGGGTGGTGTACAATGAGCAGTTCTTC. This sequence encodes CASSLDSGVVYNEQFF.

The V call is TRBV4-2, the J call TRBJ2-1; possible D gene TRBD1, 6 bases. Per the germline V gene, CDR1 is LGHNA and CDR2 is YNFKEQ. The CDR3 consists of 22 residues. V lost 1 base, J lost 0 bases, and 28 bases lay in between. CDR3 region: CASSQGLLLAGVGVSSYNEQFF. The CDR3 nucleotides read TGTGCCAGCAGCCAAGGCTTATTGTTGGCAGGGGTGGGGGTAAGCTCCTACAATGAGCAGTTCTTC.

The CDR3: CASSLDRLSSGNTIYF. DNA of the CDR3: TGTGCCAGCAGCTTAGATAGACTGAGCTCTGGAAACACCATATATTTT. V is TRBV7-2 and J is TRBJ1-3; D remains unclear. There are 16 residues in the CDR3. Germline CDR1 and CDR2: SGHTA and FQGNSA. V lost 1 base and J 0 bases, leaving 10 bases between the germline ends.

The chain has TRBV12-3 or TRBV12-4 and TRBJ2-4; D gene unclear. TRBJ2-7 matches the DNA end more closely, so the J call is doubtful. The CDR3 runs to 15 residues. The CDR3 spells CASALPGLPIYEQYF. DNA of the CDR3: TGTGCCAGCGCTCTGCCGGGTTTACCAATCTACGAGCAGTACTTC.

The chain recombines TRBV14 with TRBJ1-2; weak D call: TRBD1 (6 bases). Trimming pared 4 bases from V and 3 bases from J, leaving 18 bases between. The CDR3 has 16 residues. Germline-derived CDR1 and CDR2 are SGHDN and FVKESK. This CDR3 reads CASSPRGASSYYGYTF. CDR3 nucleotide sequence: TGTGCCAGCAGCCCACGGGGGGCGTCGAGTTACTATGGCTACACCTTC.

The CDR3 sequence is CATSRAKSEGLSQFF. CDR3 in DNA: TGTGCCACCAGCAGGGCGAAGTCTGAGGGCCTCTCACAGTTCTTC. V usage is TRBV15 and J usage is TRBJ2-1, with D possibly TRBD2 on 5 matching bases. Germline V gene data show CDR1 as LNHNV and CDR2 as YYDKDF (reference sequence). Trimming took off 3 bases at V and 13 bases at J, with 22 bases between the two ends. The CDR3 has 15 residues.

The chain links TRBV7-9 to TRBJ1-2; 8 bases are a match to TRBD1. This CDR3 spans 17 amino acids. From germline, CDR1 is SEHNR and CDR2 FQNEAQ (reference sequence). V was pared by 4 bases and J by 6 bases, with 16 bases of the junction left unmatched. CDR3 residues: CASSWSGQGGRMDGYTF. In DNA form, the CDR3 reads TGTGCCAGCAGCTGGTCCGGACAGGGAGGAAGGATGGATGGCTACACCTTC.

The chain uses TRBV7-3 and TRBJ2-6, with 9 bases that match TRBD1. This CDR3 is built from 17 residues. The J segment lost 4 bases and the V segment lost 6 bases, leaving 10 bases of the junction unmatched. Germline CDR1 and CDR2: SGHTA and FQGTGA. The CDR3 loop reads CASSNTGGAPGANVLTF. The DNA of the CDR3 is TGTGCCAGCAGTAATACAGGGGGCGCGCCCGGGGCCAACGTCCTGACTTTC.

This clonotype has more than one count but fewer than ten. CDR3 region: CSVEFGLAGGWETQYF. CDR3 coding DNA: TGCAGCGTTGAATTTGGACTAGCGGGAGGGTGGGAGACCCAGTACTTC. The V call is TRBV29-1, the J call TRBJ2-5, with 15 bases fitting TRBD2. V shed 2 bases, J shed 5 bases, and the junction held 6 bases outside the gene matches. Germline loops: CDR1 SQVTM, CDR2 ANQGSEA. The CDR3 is 16 amino acids.

The chain is built from TRBV20-1 and TRBJ2-3, with 8 bases aligning to TRBD1. Unmatched junction bases numbered 6, after V lost 4 bases and J lost 3 bases. The CDR3 extends over 14 amino acids. Germline CDR1 is DFQATT and CDR2 is SNEGSKA (reference sequence). The DNA of the CDR3 is TGCAGTGCTAAAAGGACAGGGAGTACAGATACGCAGTATTTT. Amino acid sequence: CSAKRTGSTDTQYF.

The CDR3 DNA is TGTGCCAGCAGCCCCTATGTCGACTCTGAGACCCAGTACTTC. Translating it yields CASSPYVDSETQYF. The chain recombines TRBV4-2 with TRBJ2-5, with D hard to call. Looked up from germline, CDR1 is LGHNA and CDR2 is YNFKEQ. V was clipped by 4 bases and J by 5 bases, with 14 bases between them. The CDR3 has 14 residues.

The chain combines TRBV28 with TRBJ1-2; no clear D. This CDR3 region has 17 residues. Trimming removed 8 bases at V and 4 bases at J, with 26 bases between. The V gene's germline CDR1 is MDHEN and CDR2 SYDVKM. CDR3 loop: CASAADRVTQTAYGYTF. As DNA, the CDR3 is TGTGCCAGCGCCGCGGACCGGGTGACGCAGACGGCCTATGGCTACACCTTC.

The rearrangement joins TRBV12-3 or TRBV12-4 to TRBJ2-7; D is tentatively TRBD1 or TRBD2 (6 bases each). The DNA end is more similar to TRBJ2-5, so the J call may be wrong. This CDR3 region has 13 residues. Here the CDR3 DNA reads TGTGCCAGCACCGATAGGGGGGCGGAGACCCAGTACTTC. The encoded protein is CASTDRGAETQYF.

Many counts were recorded for this clonotype. The V gene is TRBV6-2 or TRBV6-3, the J gene TRBJ1-2; no definite D call. CDR3 length: 13 residues. The ends were cut back, 5 bases at V and 4 bases at J, with 11 bases in the middle. Germline V gene lookup returns CDR1 MNHEY and CDR2 SVGEGT. The CDR3 nucleotides read TGTGCCAGCAGTCGGACGGAGAGCTATGGCTACACCTTC. It specifies CASSRTESYGYTF.

V and J are TRBV7-9 and TRBJ1-6, with D unclear. V lost 0 bases, J lost 14 bases, and 14 bases lay in between. Germline V gene data show CDR1 as SEHNR and CDR2 as FQNEAQ (reference sequence). The CDR3 spans 14 residues. CDR3 in amino acids: CASSLAGDQDSLHF. The CDR3 nucleotides are TGTGCCAGCAGCTTAGCGGGTGACCAGGATTCCCTCCACTTT.

This clonotype was counted only a few times. The V gene is TRBV7-9, the J gene TRBJ2-7, with D tentatively TRBD2 (5 bases). The V end was cut by 3 bases, the J end by 3 bases, with 12 bases between. The CDR3 runs 14 residues. Germline CDR1 and CDR2: SEHNR and FQNEAQ (reference sequence). CDR3 sequence reads: CASSLDAGVYEQYF. DNA for the CDR3: TGTGCCAGCAGCTTGGATGCCGGGGTCTACGAGCAGTACTTC.

The rearrangement links TRBV10-3 to TRBJ2-3; 10 bases align to TRBD2. The germline CDR1 and CDR2 sequences are ENHRY and SYGVKD. V lost 4 bases and J lost 4; bases outside the gene matches: 5. The CDR3 loop spans 15 amino acids. CDR3 sequence reads: CAISAGLAGADTQYF. The CDR3, as DNA: TGTGCCATCAGTGCCGGGCTAGCGGGGGCAGATACGCAGTATTTT.

This clonotype occurred a few times. This chain uses TRBV19 with TRBJ2-3; D is unresolved. CDR1 and CDR2 from the germline V gene are LNHDA and SQIVND (reference sequence). This CDR3 has 13 residues. V was cut by 5 bases and J by 2 bases, with 8 bases left in between. CDR3 nucleotide sequence: TGTGCCAGTAGTCCTGGATTCACAGATACGCAGTATTTT. Translation: CASSPGFTDTQYF.

The CDR3 reads CASSPQAMNTEAFF. CDR3 bases: TGTGCCAGCAGCCCGCAGGCCATGAACACTGAAGCTTTCTTT. The chain joins TRBV7-2 to TRBJ1-1; D not certain. CDR1 is SGHTA and CDR2 is FQGNSA in the germline V gene. Trimming cost V 5 bases and J 0 bases, with 10 bases left between them. CDR3 length: 14 amino acids.

This clonotype has more than one count but fewer than ten. For the CDR3, the DNA is TGTGCCAGTTCCTCAAATCGGGGGCGGGAGGCATCCTACGAGCAGTACTTC. Its translation: CASSSNRGREASYEQYF. V gene TRBV28 combines with J gene TRBJ2-7; TRBD2 aligns across 8 bases. Germline CDR1 MDHEN, CDR2 SYDVKM. This CDR3 is built from 17 residues. Trimming took 9 bases from V and 1 from J; bases not matched to a gene: 17. Variable domain in full (rest from reference TRBV28 and TRBJ2-7): DVKVTQSSRYLVKRTGEKVFLECVQDMDHENMFWYRQDPGLGLRLIYFSYDVKMKEKGDIPEGYSVSREKKERFSLILESASTNQTSMYLCASSSNRGREASYEQYFGPGTRLTVT.

Turning to this clonotype: One end of the junction does not line up with germline, which may come from a read error. The chain joins TRBV11-1 to TRBJ2-5; TRBD2 agrees at 12 bases. The germline gives CDR1 SGHAT, CDR2 FQDESV (reference sequence). The CDR3 loop spans 17 amino acids. CDR3 nucleotides: TGTGCCAGCAACTTAGGAGGGACTAGCGGGCCTCAAGAGACCCAGTACTTC. The encoded protein is CASNLGGTSGPQETQYF.

This chain uses TRBV30 with TRBJ2-7, with TRBD2 identical over 7 bases. V dropped 5 bases and J dropped 2; count of bases not matched to a gene: 3. This CDR3 region has 12 residues. Germline values: CDR1 GTSNPN, CDR2 SVGIG (reference sequence). The CDR3 region has the DNA TGTGCCTGGGGAGCGGGAACCTACGAGCAGTACTTC. It is translated as CAWGAGTYEQYF.

J is TRBJ2-7 and V is TRBV20-1; 8 nucleotides line up with TRBD1. The junction had 7 bases not matched to a gene; V was cut back by 0 bases and J by 3 bases. This CDR3 has 15 residues. Per the germline V gene, CDR1 is DFQATT and CDR2 is SNEGSKA (reference sequence). This chain's CDR3 is CSARDPAGTGYEQYF. In DNA, the CDR3 is TGCAGTGCTAGAGATCCGGCCGGGACAGGCTACGAGCAGTACTTC.

This clonotype appeared many times. The gene calls are TRBV20-1 and TRBJ2-7; TRBD2 agrees at 9 bases. Looked up from germline, CDR1 is DFQATT and CDR2 is SNEGSKA (reference sequence). The junction had 6 bases not matched to a gene; V was cut back by 0 bases and J by 3 bases. The CDR3 is made up of 15 amino acids. The CDR3: CSARDLSGRSYEQYF. DNA of the CDR3: TGCAGTGCTAGAGATCTCAGCGGGAGGAGCTACGAGCAGTACTTC.